This TCR beta chain comes out of a study of OX40 agonist ivuxolimab in advanced cancers. At the level of the study: Dose-escalation patients suffered from hepatocellular carcinoma, melanoma, renal cell or head and neck cancer. Study-level points and caveats: Among patients with partial responses at 0.1-3.0 mg/kg, clonal expansion was among the lowest. On average, CD8+ T cells showed a greater number of expanded clones than CD4+.

With baseline, cycle 4 day 1, and cycle 7 day 1 as timepoints, blood was sampled. Notes on this clone: As yet, its antigen is unknown.

Only in-frame clones appear in the TCRdb table, and some are missing; sequencing was by immunoSEQ multiplex PCR. The data hold 68,000 or so clones, with 70% to 85% observed a single time. The CDR3 runs to 16 residues. Deletions cut 1 base from V and 0 bases from J, with 12 bases between. Germline V gene lookup returns CDR1 SGHRS and CDR2 YFSETQ. The sequence was obtained from an adult with an advanced solid tumor such as melanoma, head and neck, liver or kidney cancer. Here the sequenced sample was CD4+ or CD8+ T cells sorted from blood, taken in a trial of the OX40 agonist ivuxolimab. J is TRBJ2-3 and V is TRBV5-1; D gene unclear. This CDR3 is CASSLKSGSSTDTQYF. The CDR3 bases are TGCGCCAGCAGCTTGAAGTCGGGTTCTAGCACAGATACGCAGTATTTT. Full variable domain (outside the CDR3, taken from reference TRBV5-1 and TRBJ2-3): KAGVTQTPRYLIKTRGQQVTLSCSPISGHRSVSWYQQTPGQGLQFLFEYFSETQRNKGNFPGRFSGRQFSNSRSEMNVSTLELGDSALYLCASSLKSGSSTDTQYFGPGTRLTVL.